This T cell receptor beta chain stems from a study of identical twins. General study points: Within cord blood, abundant beta clonotypes carried fewer insertions, but memory repertoires showed no such trend. Where beta out-of-frame sequences were concerned, excess twin sharing was weaker.

About this clonotype: Its antigen remains unidentified.

V lost 5 bases to trimming and J lost 2 bases; unmatched junction nucleotides: 7. This CDR3 has 16 residues. Carrying unique molecular identifiers, the cDNA also gained a universal primer site through template switching. One entry per CDR3 protein results from TCRdb running MiXCR on the 5' RACE reads. The sample has 350,000 to 600,000 distinct CDR3 sequences; about 14% are singletons. This sample was shared with a second study, whose subject was yellow fever vaccine responses in identical twins.

The sequence derives from a woman between 18 and 30 years old in good health. The chain employs TRBV12-3 or TRBV12-4 and TRBJ2-1; 9 positions match TRBD2. The sequenced material came from CD4+ T cells sorted from blood. The CDR3 coding sequence is TGTGCCAGCAGTCCCGGAGGCGGGGGGGCCTACAATGAGCAGTTCTTC. Encoded protein: CASSPGGGGAYNEQFF.